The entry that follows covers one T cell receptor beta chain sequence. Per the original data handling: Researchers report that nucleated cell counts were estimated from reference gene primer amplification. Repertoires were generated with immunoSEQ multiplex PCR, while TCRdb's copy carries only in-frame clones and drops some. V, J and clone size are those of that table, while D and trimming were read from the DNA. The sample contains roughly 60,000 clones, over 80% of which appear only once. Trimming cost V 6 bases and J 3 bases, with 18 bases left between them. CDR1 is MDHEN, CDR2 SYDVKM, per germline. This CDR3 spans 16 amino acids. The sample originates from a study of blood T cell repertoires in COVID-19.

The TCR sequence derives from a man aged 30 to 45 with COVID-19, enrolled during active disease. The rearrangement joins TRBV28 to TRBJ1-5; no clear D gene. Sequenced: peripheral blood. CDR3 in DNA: TGTGCCAGCAGGCAACCCCTGGGGAGTTACAATCAGCCCCAGCATTTT. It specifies CASRQPLGSYNQPQHF.